The source of this TCR beta chain is a study of T cell repertoires in cytomegalovirus infection. Looking at the study overall: HLA-B-restricted CMV epitopes that are well studied were used alongside recently identified HLA-C-restricted ones. Signatures in public TCR beta sequences pointed to both CMV infection and matching HLA type. Findings of the study overall: Dominating the ex vivo response were HLA-C-restricted CMV-specific TCR beta clonotypes.

This clonotype has a handful of counts. The antigen is undetermined. One entry per CDR3 protein, called by TCRdb with MiXCR from the reads. This sample carries 650,000 to 900,000 distinct CDR3 sequences, around 29% of them seen once, and the ten largest clones take around 13%. The CDR3 extends over 16 amino acids. V shed 4 bases and J 0 bases; nucleotides not matched to a gene: 9. The germline V gene has CDR1 SEHNR and CDR2 FQNEAQ (reference sequence). The sample consisted of cultured CD8+ T cells from PBMCs, taken from culture after CMV antigen stimulation. The receptor comes from a human donor in good health (CMV status not recorded). Some clones in this sample may be carry-over from other donors' samples. The J gene is TRBJ2-7, the V gene TRBV7-9; TRBD1 aligns across 7 bases. As DNA, the CDR3 is TGTGCCAGCAGCTCCACAGGGGTTCACCCCTCCTACGAGCAGTACTTC. Its translation is CASSSTGVHPSYEQYF.